This TCR beta chain was captured by sequencing in a study of beta chain features in type 1 diabetes (dated by TCRdb to the late 2010s). Concerning the study at large: Patients and healthy donors did not differ in mean age, gender distribution, total cell number or subset yield. Across all samples, approximately 98,000,000 sorted cells were examined, and cell number per subset correlated strongly with RNA yield. Regulatory and stem cell-like memory subsets were obtained from only 8 patients and roughly eight healthy donors, while naive and central memory subsets were obtained from all 30 or so donors. The study compared TCRB repertoires of sorted circulating CD4+ T cell subsets between recently diagnosed type 1 diabetes patients and matched healthy donors. The study at large found these results: Because cDNA was sequenced instead of genomic DNA, highly expressing activated cells could be over-represented, though the groups showed no difference in activation or CD3 levels. A moderate but significant shortening of TCRB CDR3 length was observed in type 1 diabetes patients in all four CD4+ subsets. Because small numbers of individuals were included in the HLA sub-analyses, any influence of HLA type on TCRB rearrangement was left unresolved. Naive, central memory and regulatory TCRB repertoires appeared to be more similar among patients than among healthy donors. Shorter templates might be favored by PCR, yet because patient and control samples were amplified and corrected together, any such skew would affect both groups equally. Fewer insertions and more nucleotide deletions at VDJ recombination sites were observed in patients with type 1 diabetes, implying thymic rearrangement abnormalities.

The entire isolated RNA was reverse transcribed using the High Capacity cDNA Reverse Transcription Kit, and thus expressed TCRB transcripts were sequenced. Naive, central memory and regulatory T cell samples underwent deep immunoSEQ sequencing, averaging around 4 million total reads per sample. Sorted cells were lysed in RLT buffer and RNA was extracted with DNase-treated RNeasy Micro or Mini kits, depending on cell number. To prevent cross-contamination, each cell subset was processed individually, whereas patient and healthy donor samples were processed jointly. TCRB sequences were amplified from cDNA with the immunoSEQ multiplex PCR, producing 87-bp fragments spanning the CDR3 region. Amplicons were sequenced on the Illumina HiSeq platform. The original methods were these. PCR bias was computationally corrected using synthetic template baselines, reads within Hamming distance 2 were collapsed, and singletons that could not be merged were discarded. By aligning reads against IMGT, V, D and J genes, CDR3 length, and insertions or deletions at six rearrangement sites were assigned. Clonotype counts were normalized to sorted cell number within each subset before computing true diversity and Gini coefficients with the tcR R package. The overlap coefficient, calculated on TCRB nucleotide sequences, was used to measure repertoire sharing. Out-of-frame TCRB sequences from naive cells were analyzed to stand in for the pre-selection repertoire. Not all clones reach the TCRdb copy of this immuneACCESS table, which keeps in-frame sequences only. Checked studies attribute under half of the gap to unresolved V genes and leave the rest unexplained. The V and J calls and clone size were taken over from that table, and D and trimming were inferred from the DNA. The sample table holds under 450,000 clones, of which roughly 14% were seen once. Roughly 0.035% of the sample comes from the top ten.

The germline V gene provides CDR1 SNHLY and CDR2 FYNNEI. Cut back by 4 bases and 5 bases, the V and J ends lie 4 bases apart. The CDR3 has 11 amino acids, counting the end cysteine and phenylalanine. Only the CDR3 region is kept as DNA, spanning 33 bases read in frame from base 1. Note on this clone: Its recognized antigen is unknown. No base quality values were provided; no much bigger clone lies one nucleotide off. Other DNA sequences in the same sample also yield this CDR3.

Each donor gave one peripheral blood draw, averaging approximately 110 mL, which was collected into heparinised tubes. Using a panel that included CD45RO, CCR7, CD25, CD127, CD95 and CD27, naive, central memory, regulatory and stem cell-like memory CD4+ T cells were sorted on a BD FACSAria II. A purity above 95% was achieved for all sorted populations. Right away, PBMCs were isolated by Lymphoprep density gradient centrifugation and were stained directly, with no culture step. So that batch effects would be minimized, each experiment stained and sorted samples in pairs, pairing one healthy donor with one patient.

Input material: naive CD4+ T cells from blood. In light of the paper, this sample's cell subset or site label describes: true naive CD4+ T cells. This clonotype originated in a man younger than 45 in good health. Here the chain combines TRBV2 and TRBJ2-3, with the D gene not confidently named. The CDR3 reads CASSVVDTQYF. The DNA is as follows: TGTGCCAGCAGTGTCGTAGATACGCAGTATTTT.